The T cell receptor beta chain described here comes from a study of identical twins. Study conclusions and caveats: Whereas memory repertoires showed no such difference, abundant cord blood beta clonotypes carried fewer insertions.

This CDR3 is built from 12 residues. Deletions cut 7 bases from V and 2 bases from J, with 9 bases between. Germline V lookup: CDR1 SGHRS, CDR2 YFSETQ. As regards this clonotype: Its antigen is unidentified.

TCRdb redid the calling of the 5' RACE reads with MiXCR, one entry per CDR3 protein. The table lists fewer than 900,000 distinct CDR3 sequences, over 15% of them singletons. Each donor (without exception) was a healthy Caucasian. This same sample was also part of a study on T cells expressing NK-cell markers. That paper states: HCMV specificity of the expanded NKG2C+ T cell clones was not established.

This sequence was found in a woman between 18 and 30 years old in good health. Sequenced material: PBMCs. V is TRBV5-1 and J is TRBJ1-2; D possibly corresponds to TRBD1 (5 bases). CDR3 bases: TGCGCCAGCTCGTGGGACAACTATGGCTACACCTTC. The encoded protein is CASSWDNYGYTF.